This TCR beta chain was recovered during a study of blood T cells in healthy people across ages. This CDR3 contains 12 residues. Germline V gene sequence: CDR1 LGHDT, CDR2 YNNKEL (reference sequence). V lost 10 bases to trimming and J lost 5 bases, with 12 bases between them. Study-wide results and limits: Naive CD4+ cell counts and diversity both ran higher in long-lived than in aged donors. With age, beta diversity per million T cells declined roughly linearly, significantly by 30 to 40.

Primers used in a second PCR of roughly 6 to 11 cycles were a sample-barcoded 5' primer and a J-beta primer mix. There were at least 3 million CDR3-containing paired-end reads obtained from each sample. TCRdb independently ran MiXCR on the 5' RACE reads; one entry per CDR3 protein. The table includes around 870,000 distinct CDR3 sequences, 25% to 30% detected once. A remark on this clonotype: The antigen remains unidentified.

Per individual sample, total RNA of at least 6 micrograms was extracted. The clonotype comes from a woman older than 75 in good health. This sequence joins TRBV3-1 and TRBJ2-1; D gene unclear. The sequencing input was blood. Here the CDR3 reads CATKPSNNEQFF. As DNA, the CDR3 is TGTGCCACCAAGCCTTCGAACAATGAGCAGTTCTTC.